This entry lists 7 T cell receptor beta chains sequenced from one sample in a study of T-cell memory formation after mild COVID-19. Each CDR3 protein is one row after TCRdb ran MiXCR on the 5' RACE reads. The table shows fewer than 400,000 distinct CDR3 sequences, with approximately 12% occurring only once. Sequenced: PBMCs or a T cell subset sorted from them (not recorded which). All receptors come from a man between 18 and 29 years old who had mild COVID-19 (a few samples of this study predate the infection). Cell type and time point are not known.

This clonotype showed up just a few times. V gene TRBV7-2 combines with J gene TRBJ1-3; TRBD1 aligns across 9 bases. This CDR3 has 14 residues. The ends lost 1 base at V and 6 bases at J; junction bases unmatched: 1. The germline V gene encodes CDR1 SGHTA and CDR2 FQGNSA. CDR3 DNA: TGTGCCAGCAGCTTAGGGACAGGGGTAAACACCATATATTTT. Translating it yields CASSLGTGVNTIYF.

This clonotype was counted a few times. The CDR3 nucleotides read TGCGCCAGCAGAGGGGGGACAGGGGGCTCTCGCGGAGCCGGGGAGCTGTTTTTT. It yields the protein CASRGGTGGSRGAGELFF. The V and J genes are TRBV4-1 and TRBJ2-2; 12 positions match TRBD1. The V gene end was trimmed by 6 bases and the J gene end by 6 bases; junction bases not matched to a gene: 14. The germline gives CDR1 MGHRA, CDR2 YSYEKL. The CDR3 covers 18 residues.

The V call is TRBV7-2, the J call TRBJ1-2; D is unclear. The CDR3 length is 11 residues. Trimming took 5 bases from V and 14 from J, leaving 15 bases between them. Germline V gene lookup returns CDR1 SGHTA and CDR2 FQGNSA. Written as DNA, the CDR3 is TGTGCCAGCAGCCTCGGACGTGGTGAGACCTTC. It codes for CASSLGRGETF.

This clonotype appeared a few times. The chain joins TRBV2 to TRBJ2-1; perhaps TRBD2 as D (5 bases). The CDR3 runs to 13 residues. Trimming shortened V by 4 bases and J by 5 bases, and 9 bases separated the two germline ends. CDR1 is SNHLY and CDR2 is FYNNEI in the germline V gene. CDR3 residues: CASSGPGNNEQFF. For the CDR3, the DNA is TGTGCCAGCAGTGGGCCGGGGAACAATGAGCAGTTCTTC.

This clonotype was seen ten or more times. The chain recombines TRBV7-3 with TRBJ2-1; TRBD2 is a possible D gene (5 bases). The ends were cut back, 5 bases at V and 9 bases at J, with 14 bases in the middle. The CDR3 extends over 13 amino acids. CDR1 SGHTA and CDR2 FQGTGA come from the germline V gene. The CDR3 DNA reads TGTGCCAGCAGCCCCGATGTCGCGGGTGAGCAGTTCTTC. Translated: CASSPDVAGEQFF.

This clonotype was observed a few times. This sequence joins TRBV20-1 and TRBJ1-5, with unresolved D. Trimming cost V 1 base and J 5 bases, with 3 bases left between them. This CDR3 contains 11 residues. CDR1 and CDR2 from the germline V gene are DFQATT and SNEGSKA (reference sequence). The CDR3 spells CSARGDQPQHF. DNA for the CDR3: TGCAGTGCTAGAGGGGATCAGCCCCAGCATTTT.

V gene TRBV5-1 combines with J gene TRBJ2-6; D uncertain. Trimming stripped 4 bases from V and 0 bases from J, with 11 bases between. Germline values: CDR1 SGHRS, CDR2 YFSETQ. The CDR3 sequence is 16 residues long. CDR3 in amino acids: CASSRPGFSGANVLTF. CDR3 nucleotide sequence: TGCGCCAGCAGCCGTCCTGGGTTCTCTGGGGCCAACGTCCTGACTTTC.